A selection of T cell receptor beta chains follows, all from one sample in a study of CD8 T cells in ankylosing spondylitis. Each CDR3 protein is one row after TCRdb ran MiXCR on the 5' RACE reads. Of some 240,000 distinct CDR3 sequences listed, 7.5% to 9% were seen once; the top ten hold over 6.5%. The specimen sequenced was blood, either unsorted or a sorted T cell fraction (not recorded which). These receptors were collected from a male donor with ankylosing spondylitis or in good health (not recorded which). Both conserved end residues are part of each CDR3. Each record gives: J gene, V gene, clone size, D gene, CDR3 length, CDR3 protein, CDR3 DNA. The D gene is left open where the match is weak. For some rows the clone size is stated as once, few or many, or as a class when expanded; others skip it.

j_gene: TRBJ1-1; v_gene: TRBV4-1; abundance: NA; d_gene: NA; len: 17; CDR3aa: CASSHPVGYGLNTEAFF; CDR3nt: TGCGCCAGCAGCCATCCCGTGGGATACGGGTTGAACACTGAAGCTTTCTTT
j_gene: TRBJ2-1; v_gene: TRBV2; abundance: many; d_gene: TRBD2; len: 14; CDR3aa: CASKGLAGGNEQFF; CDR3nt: TGTGCCAGCAAGGGACTAGCGGGAGGCAATGAGCAGTTCTTC
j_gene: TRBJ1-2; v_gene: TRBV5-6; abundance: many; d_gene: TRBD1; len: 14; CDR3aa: CASSFLDRAYGYTF; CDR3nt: TGTGCCAGCAGCTTTCTCGACAGGGCCTATGGCTACACCTTC
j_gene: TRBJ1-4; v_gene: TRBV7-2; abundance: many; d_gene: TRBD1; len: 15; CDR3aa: CASSFTDRGHEKLFF; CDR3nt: TGTGCCAGCAGCTTTACGGACAGGGGGCATGAAAAACTGTTTTTT
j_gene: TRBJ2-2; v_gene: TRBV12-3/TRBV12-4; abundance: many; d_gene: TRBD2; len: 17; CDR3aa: CASSLVAGGIGAGELFF; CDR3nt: TGTGCCAGCAGTTTAGTAGCGGGAGGAATAGGGGCCGGGGAGCTGTTTTTT
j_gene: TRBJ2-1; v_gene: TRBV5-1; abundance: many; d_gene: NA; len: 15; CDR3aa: CASSFSASSYNEQFF; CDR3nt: TGCGCCAGCAGCTTTAGCGCGAGCTCCTACAATGAGCAGTTCTTC
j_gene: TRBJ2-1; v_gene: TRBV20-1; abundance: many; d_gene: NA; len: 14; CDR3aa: CSARKRARDNEQFF; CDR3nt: TGCAGTGCTAGAAAGCGGGCCAGAGACAATGAGCAGTTCTTC
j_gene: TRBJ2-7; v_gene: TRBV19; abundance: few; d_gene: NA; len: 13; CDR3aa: CASSIEITYEQYF; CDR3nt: TGTGCCAGTAGTATAGAAATTACCTACGAGCAGTACTTC
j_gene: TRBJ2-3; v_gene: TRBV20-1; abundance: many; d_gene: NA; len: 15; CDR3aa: CSAPAGERITDTQYF; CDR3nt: TGCAGTGCCCCCGCCGGGGAGCGGATCACAGATACGCAGTATTTT
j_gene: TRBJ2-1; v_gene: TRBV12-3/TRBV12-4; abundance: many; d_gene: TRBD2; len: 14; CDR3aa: CASRKLAGGREQFF; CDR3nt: TGTGCCAGCAGGAAATTAGCGGGGGGTCGTGAGCAGTTCTTC
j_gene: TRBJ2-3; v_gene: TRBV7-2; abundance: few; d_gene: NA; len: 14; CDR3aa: CASSSGRPPDTQYF; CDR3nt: TGTGCCAGCAGTTCGGGACGACCCCCGGATACGCAGTATTTT
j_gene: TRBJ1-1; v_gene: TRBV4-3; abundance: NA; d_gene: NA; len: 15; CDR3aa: CASSQDLGGEAEAFF; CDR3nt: TGCGCCAGCAGCCAAGATTTAGGGGGGGAAGCTGAAGCTTTCTTT
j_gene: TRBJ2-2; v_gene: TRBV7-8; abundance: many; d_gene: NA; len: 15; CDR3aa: CASSYRVGNTGELFF; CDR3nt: TGTGCCAGCAGCTACAGGGTGGGGAACACCGGGGAGCTGTTTTTT
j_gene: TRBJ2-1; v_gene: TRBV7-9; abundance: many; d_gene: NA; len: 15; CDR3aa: CASSLGGAGGNEQFF; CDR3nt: TGTGCCAGCAGCTTAGGGGGAGCCGGAGGGAATGAGCAGTTCTTC
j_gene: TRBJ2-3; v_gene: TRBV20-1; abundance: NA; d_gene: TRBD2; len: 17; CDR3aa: CSARGPGLAGWPDTQYF; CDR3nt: TGCAGTGCTAGAGGCCCGGGACTAGCGGGATGGCCAGATACGCAGTATTTT
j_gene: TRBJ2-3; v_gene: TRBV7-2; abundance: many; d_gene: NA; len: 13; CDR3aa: CASSLEARDTQYF; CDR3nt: TGTGCCAGCAGCTTAGAGGCACGGGATACGCAGTATTTT
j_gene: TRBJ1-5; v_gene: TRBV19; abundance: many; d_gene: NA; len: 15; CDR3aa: CASSLDPMANQPQHF; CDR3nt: TGTGCCAGTAGCTTGGACCCCATGGCGAATCAGCCCCAGCATTTT
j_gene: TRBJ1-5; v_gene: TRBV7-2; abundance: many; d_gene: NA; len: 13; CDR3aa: CASSLGKNQPQHF; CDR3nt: TGTGCCAGCAGCTTGGGCAAGAATCAGCCCCAGCATTTT
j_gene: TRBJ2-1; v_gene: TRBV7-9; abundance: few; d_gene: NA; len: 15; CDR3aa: CASSLAGVTYNEQFF; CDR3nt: TGTGCCAGCAGCTTAGCGGGGGTCACCTACAATGAGCAGTTCTTC
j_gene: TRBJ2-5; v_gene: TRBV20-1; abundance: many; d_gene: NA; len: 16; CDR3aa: CSARGAQGGGSETQYF; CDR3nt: TGCAGTGCTAGAGGGGCCCAAGGGGGGGGCAGTGAGACCCAGTACTTC
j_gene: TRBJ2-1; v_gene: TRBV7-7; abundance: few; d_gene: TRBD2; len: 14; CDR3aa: CASSPRTSFGEQFF; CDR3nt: TGTGCTAGCAGCCCGCGGACTAGCTTTGGGGAGCAGTTCTTC
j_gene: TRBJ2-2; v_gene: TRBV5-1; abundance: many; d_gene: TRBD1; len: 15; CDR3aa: CASSATGGSTGELFF; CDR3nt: TGCGCCAGCAGCGCGACAGGGGGTAGCACCGGGGAGCTGTTTTTT
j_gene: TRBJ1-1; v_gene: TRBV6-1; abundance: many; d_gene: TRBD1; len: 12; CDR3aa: CASSNRDREAFF; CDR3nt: TGTGCCAGCAGCAACCGGGACAGAGAAGCTTTCTTT
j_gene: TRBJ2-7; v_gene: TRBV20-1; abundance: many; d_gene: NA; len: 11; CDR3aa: CSASGTYEQYF; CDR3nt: TGCAGTGCTAGCGGGACCTACGAGCAGTACTTC
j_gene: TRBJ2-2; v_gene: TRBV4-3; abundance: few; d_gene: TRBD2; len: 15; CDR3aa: CASSQDPSGTGELFF; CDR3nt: TGCGCCAGCAGCCAAGACCCTAGCGGCACCGGGGAGCTGTTTTTT
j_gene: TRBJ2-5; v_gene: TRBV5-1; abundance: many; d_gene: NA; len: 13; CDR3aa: CASSLREMETQYF; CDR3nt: TGCGCCAGCAGCTTACGGGAAATGGAGACCCAGTACTTC
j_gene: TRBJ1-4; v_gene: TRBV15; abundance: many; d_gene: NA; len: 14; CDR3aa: CATSRELGGEKLFF; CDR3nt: TGTGCCACCAGCAGGGAGCTCGGGGGTGAAAAACTGTTTTTT
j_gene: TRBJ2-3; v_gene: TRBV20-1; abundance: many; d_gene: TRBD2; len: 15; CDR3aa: CSALRGTPRTDTQYF; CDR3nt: TGCAGTGCCCTGCGGGGGACTCCACGCACAGATACGCAGTATTTT
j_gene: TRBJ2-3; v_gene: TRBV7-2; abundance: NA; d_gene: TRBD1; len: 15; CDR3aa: CASRTGAGSTDTQYF; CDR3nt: TGTGCCAGCAGGACAGGGGCGGGGTCCACAGATACGCAGTATTTT
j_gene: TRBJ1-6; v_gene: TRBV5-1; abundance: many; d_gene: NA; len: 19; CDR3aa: CASSLDPVQSSSYNSPLHF; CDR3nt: TGCGCCAGCAGCTTGGATCCGGTTCAGTCGAGCTCCTATAATTCACCCCTCCACTTT
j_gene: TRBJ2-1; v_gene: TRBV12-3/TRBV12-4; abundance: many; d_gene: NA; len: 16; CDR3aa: CASSPGTTKFYNEQFF; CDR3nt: TGTGCCAGCAGCCCGGGCACGACTAAATTCTACAATGAGCAGTTCTTC
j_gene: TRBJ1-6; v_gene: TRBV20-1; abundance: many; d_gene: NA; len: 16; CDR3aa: CSARDWTGNHNSPLHF; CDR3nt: TGCAGTGCTAGAGATTGGACCGGGAACCATAATTCACCCCTCCACTTT
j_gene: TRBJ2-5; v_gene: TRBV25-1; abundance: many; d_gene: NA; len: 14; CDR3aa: CASSEAGLRETQYF; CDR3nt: TGTGCCAGCAGTGAGGCGGGACTTCGGGAGACCCAGTACTTC
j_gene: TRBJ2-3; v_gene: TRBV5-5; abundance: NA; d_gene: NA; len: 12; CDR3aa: CASSLVQDTQYF; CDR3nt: TGTGCCAGCAGCCTAGTACAAGATACGCAGTATTTT
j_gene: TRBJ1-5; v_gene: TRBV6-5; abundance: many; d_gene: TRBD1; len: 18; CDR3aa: CASSSFPPGTGNNQPQHF; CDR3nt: TGTGCCAGCAGTTCGTTCCCCCCGGGGACAGGGAACAATCAGCCCCAGCATTTT
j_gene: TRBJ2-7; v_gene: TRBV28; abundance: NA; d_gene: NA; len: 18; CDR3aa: CASSLVRGGEGGTVEQYF; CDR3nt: TGTGCCAGCAGTTTAGTGCGCGGCGGAGAAGGAGGTACGGTCGAGCAGTACTTC
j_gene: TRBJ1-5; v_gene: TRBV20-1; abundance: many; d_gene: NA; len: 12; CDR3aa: CSASGGDHPQHF; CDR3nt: TGCAGTGCTAGCGGGGGGGACCATCCCCAGCATTTT
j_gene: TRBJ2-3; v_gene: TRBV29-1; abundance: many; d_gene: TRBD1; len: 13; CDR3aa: CSAPGQDTDTQYF; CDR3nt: TGCAGCGCCCCGGGACAGGACACAGATACGCAGTATTTT
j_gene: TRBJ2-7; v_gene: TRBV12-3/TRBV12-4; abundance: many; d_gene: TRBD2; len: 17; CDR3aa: CASSRPRLADFSYEQYF; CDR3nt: TGTGCCAGCAGCCGACCTAGACTAGCGGACTTTTCCTACGAGCAGTACTTC
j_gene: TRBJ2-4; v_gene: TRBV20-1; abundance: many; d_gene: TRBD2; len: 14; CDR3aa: CSASLSGAKNIQYF; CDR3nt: TGCAGTGCTAGCCTTAGCGGGGCGAAAAACATTCAGTACTTC
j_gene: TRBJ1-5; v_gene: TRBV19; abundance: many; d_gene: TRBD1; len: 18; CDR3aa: CASSRGPGQGDSNQPQHF; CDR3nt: TGTGCCAGTAGTAGGGGACCGGGACAGGGCGATAGCAATCAGCCCCAGCATTTT
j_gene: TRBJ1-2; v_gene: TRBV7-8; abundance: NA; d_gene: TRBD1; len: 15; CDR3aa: CASSLGQSRRYGYTF; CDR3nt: TGTGCCAGCAGCCTGGGACAGTCGCGGAGATATGGCTACACCTTC
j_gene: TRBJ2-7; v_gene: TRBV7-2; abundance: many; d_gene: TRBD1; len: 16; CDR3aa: CASSLDGTGVFYEQYF; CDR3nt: TGTGCCAGCAGCTTAGATGGGACAGGGGTGTTCTACGAGCAGTACTTC
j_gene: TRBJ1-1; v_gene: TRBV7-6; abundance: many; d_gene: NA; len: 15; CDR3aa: CASSLVGTGGTEAFF; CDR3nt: TGTGCCAGCAGCTTAGTGGGTACCGGGGGAACTGAAGCTTTCTTT
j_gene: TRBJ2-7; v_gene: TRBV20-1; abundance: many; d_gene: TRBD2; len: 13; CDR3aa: CSARLAGVYEQYF; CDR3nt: TGCAGTGCCCGACTAGCTGGGGTCTACGAGCAGTACTTC
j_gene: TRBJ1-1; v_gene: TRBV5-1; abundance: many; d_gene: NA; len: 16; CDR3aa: CASSLNGGRQNTEAFF; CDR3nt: TGCGCCAGCAGCTTGAATGGAGGACGGCAGAACACTGAAGCTTTCTTT
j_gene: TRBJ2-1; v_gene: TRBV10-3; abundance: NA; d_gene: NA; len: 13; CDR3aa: CAISGDLYNEQFF; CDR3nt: TGTGCCATCAGTGGGGACCTCTACAATGAGCAGTTCTTC
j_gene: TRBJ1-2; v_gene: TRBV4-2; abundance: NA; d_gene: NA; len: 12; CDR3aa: CASGLGLFGYTF; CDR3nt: TGTGCCAGCGGCCTCGGGCTCTTTGGCTACACCTTC
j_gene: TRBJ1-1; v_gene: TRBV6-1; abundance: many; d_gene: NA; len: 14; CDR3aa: CASRGEVVNTEAFF; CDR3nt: TGTGCCAGCAGGGGCGAGGTGGTGAACACTGAAGCTTTCTTT
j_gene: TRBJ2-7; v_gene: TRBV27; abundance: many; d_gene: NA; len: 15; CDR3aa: CASSLDGSLSYEQYF; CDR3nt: TGTGCCAGCAGTCTGGACGGGTCACTATCCTACGAGCAGTACTTC
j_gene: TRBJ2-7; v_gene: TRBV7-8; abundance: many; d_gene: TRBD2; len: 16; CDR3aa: CASSLGVSGRSYEQYF; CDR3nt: TGTGCCAGCAGCTTAGGTGTTAGCGGGCGCTCCTACGAGCAGTACTTC
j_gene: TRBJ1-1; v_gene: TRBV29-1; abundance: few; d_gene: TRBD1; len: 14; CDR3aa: CSVDVQGRTTEAFF; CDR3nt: TGCAGCGTTGACGTACAGGGGAGGACCACTGAAGCTTTCTTT
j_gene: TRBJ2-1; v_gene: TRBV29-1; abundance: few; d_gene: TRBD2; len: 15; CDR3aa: CSVGGGTSGINEQFF; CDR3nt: TGCAGCGTTGGGGGGGGGACTAGCGGGATCAATGAGCAGTTCTTC
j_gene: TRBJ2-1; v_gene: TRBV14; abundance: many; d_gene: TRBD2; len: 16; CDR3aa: CASSQGTSGSYNEQFF; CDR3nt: TGTGCCAGCAGCCAAGGGACTAGCGGATCCTACAATGAGCAGTTCTTC
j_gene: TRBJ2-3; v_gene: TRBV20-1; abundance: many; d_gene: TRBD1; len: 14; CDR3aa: CSAAGQGNTDTQYF; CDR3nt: TGCAGTGCTGCGGGACAGGGGAATACAGATACGCAGTATTTT